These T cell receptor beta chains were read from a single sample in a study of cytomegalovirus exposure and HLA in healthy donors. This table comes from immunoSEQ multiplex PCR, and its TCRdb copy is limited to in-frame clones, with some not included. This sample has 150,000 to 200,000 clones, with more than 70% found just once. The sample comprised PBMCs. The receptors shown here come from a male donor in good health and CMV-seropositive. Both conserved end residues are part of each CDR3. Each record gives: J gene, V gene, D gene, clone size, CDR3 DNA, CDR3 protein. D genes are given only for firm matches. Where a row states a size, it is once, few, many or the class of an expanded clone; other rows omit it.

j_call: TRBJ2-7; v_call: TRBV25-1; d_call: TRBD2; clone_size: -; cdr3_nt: TGTGCCAGCGCCTCCTGGACTAGCGGCTACTCCTACGAGCAGTACTTC; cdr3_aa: CASASWTSGYSYEQYF
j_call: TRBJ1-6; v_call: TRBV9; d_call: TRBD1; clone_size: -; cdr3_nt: TGTGCCAGCACCTCACAGGGGGCTAATTCACCCCTCCACTTT; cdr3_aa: CASTSQGANSPLHF
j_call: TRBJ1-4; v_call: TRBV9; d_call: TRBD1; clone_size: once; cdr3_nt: TGTGCCAGCAGCGCTGGGACAGGGGTTGAAAAACTGTTTTTT; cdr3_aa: CASSAGTGVEKLFF
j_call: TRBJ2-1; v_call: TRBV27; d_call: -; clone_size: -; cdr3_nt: TGTGCCAGCAGTTTAAGGGGTAACTCCTACTCCTACAATGAGCAGTTCTTC; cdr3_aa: CASSLRGNSYSYNEQFF
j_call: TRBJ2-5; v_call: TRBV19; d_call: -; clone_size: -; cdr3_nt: TGTGCCACCTCAGGCAATTTATTGGAGACCCAGTACTTC; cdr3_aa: CATSGNLLETQYF
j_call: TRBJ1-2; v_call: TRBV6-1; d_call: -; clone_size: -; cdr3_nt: TGTGCCAGCATCCAAGGGGGGGGAGGGTCCTATGGCTACACCTTC; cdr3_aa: CASIQGGGGSYGYTF
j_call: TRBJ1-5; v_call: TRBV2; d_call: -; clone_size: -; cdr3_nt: TGTGCCAGCGGGGGGTCAGTTAATAGCAATCAGCCCCAGCATTTT; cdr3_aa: CASGGSVNSNQPQHF
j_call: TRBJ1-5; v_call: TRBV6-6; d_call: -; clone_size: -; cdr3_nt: TGTGCCAGCAGTTACGGGCAGAAAAATCAGCCCCAGCATTTT; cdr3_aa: CASSYGQKNQPQHF
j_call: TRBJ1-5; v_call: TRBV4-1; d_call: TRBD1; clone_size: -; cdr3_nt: TGCGCCAGCAGCCAGGGGACAGGCCTCAATCAGCCCCAGCATTTT; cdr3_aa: CASSQGTGLNQPQHF
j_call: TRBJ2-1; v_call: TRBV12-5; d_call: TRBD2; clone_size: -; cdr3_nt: TGTGCCAGTGGTCCTACTTCCGGGACTAGCGGGAGACATGAGCAGTTCTTC; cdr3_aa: CASGPTSGTSGRHEQFF
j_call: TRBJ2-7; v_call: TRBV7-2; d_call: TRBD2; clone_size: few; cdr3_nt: TGTGCCAGCAGCTTGCGACTAGCGGGAGGCTACGAGCAGTACTTC; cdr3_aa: CASSLRLAGGYEQYF
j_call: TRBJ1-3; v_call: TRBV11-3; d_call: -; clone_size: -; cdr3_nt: TGTGCCAGCAGCTCCGAGGGTTCTGGAAACACCATATATTTT; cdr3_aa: CASSSEGSGNTIYF
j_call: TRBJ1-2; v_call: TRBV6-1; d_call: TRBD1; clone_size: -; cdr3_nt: TGTGCCAGCCGATTTATACAGGGGGATAACTATGGCTACACCTTC; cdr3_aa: CASRFIQGDNYGYTF
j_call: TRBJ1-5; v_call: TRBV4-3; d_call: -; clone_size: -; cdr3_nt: TGCGCCAGCAGCCAAGACCCGGGGTATAGCAATCAGCCCCAGCATTTT; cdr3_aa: CASSQDPGYSNQPQHF
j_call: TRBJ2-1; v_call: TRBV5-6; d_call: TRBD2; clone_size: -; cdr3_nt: TGTGCCAGCAGCTGGACTAGCGGGAGTGGGAATGAGCAGTTCTTC; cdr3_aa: CASSWTSGSGNEQFF
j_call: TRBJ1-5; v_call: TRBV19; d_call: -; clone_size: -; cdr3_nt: TGTGCCAGCCTTTTTTCGGCAGGGGTTTATCAGCCCCAGCATTTT; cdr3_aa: CASLFSAGVYQPQHF
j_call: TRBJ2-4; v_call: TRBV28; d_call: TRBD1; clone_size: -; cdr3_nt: TGTGCCAGCAGTCCCCAAGACAGGGAAATTCAGTACTTC; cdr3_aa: CASSPQDREIQYF
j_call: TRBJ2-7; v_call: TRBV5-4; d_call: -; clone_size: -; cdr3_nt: TGTGCCAGCAGCCTTGGCGGGGTGTACGAGCAGTACTTC; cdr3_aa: CASSLGGVYEQYF
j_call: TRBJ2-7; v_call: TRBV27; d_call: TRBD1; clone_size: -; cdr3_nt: TGTGCCAGCAGTTCCAACAGGGGAAGCTCCTACGAGCAGTACTTC; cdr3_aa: CASSSNRGSSYEQYF
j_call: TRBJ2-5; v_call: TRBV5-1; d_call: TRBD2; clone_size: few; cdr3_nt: TGCGCCAGCAGCTCCGGACTAGCGGGAGAGACCCAGTACTTC; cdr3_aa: CASSSGLAGETQYF
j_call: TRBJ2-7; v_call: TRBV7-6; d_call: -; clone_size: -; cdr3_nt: TGTGCCAGCAGCTTAGAAGGGGGCAGGGGGGCTTACGAGCAGTACTTC; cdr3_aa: CASSLEGGRGAYEQYF
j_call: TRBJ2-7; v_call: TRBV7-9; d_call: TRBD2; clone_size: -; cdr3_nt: TGTGCCAGCGAGGGGCCGAGCGGGATCTACGAGCAGTACTTC; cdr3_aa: CASEGPSGIYEQYF
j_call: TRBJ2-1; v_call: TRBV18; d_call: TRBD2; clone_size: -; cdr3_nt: TGTGCCAGCTCAGTTCGGCCTAGCGGGAGGTCCCACAATGAGCAGTTCTTC; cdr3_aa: CASSVRPSGRSHNEQFF
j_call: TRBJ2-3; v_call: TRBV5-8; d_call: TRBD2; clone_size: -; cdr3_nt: TGTGCCAGCAGCGTGAATAGCGGGAGTCGGTTGGATACGCAGTATTTT; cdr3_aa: CASSVNSGSRLDTQYF
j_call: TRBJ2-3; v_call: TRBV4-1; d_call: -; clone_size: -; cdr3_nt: TGCGCCAGCAGCCAAGCCCCCCCAGGGGATACGCAGTATTTT; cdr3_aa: CASSQAPPGDTQYF
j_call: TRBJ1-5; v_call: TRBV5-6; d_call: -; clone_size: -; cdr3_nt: TGTGCCAGCAGCGACGGGGGGGGCAGCAATCAGCCCCAGCATTTT; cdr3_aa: CASSDGGGSNQPQHF
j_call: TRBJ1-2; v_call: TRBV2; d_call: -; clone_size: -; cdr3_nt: TGTGCCGGACAAGGGGGGGACCGGGTCCTCTATGGCTACACCTTC; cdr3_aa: CAGQGGDRVLYGYTF
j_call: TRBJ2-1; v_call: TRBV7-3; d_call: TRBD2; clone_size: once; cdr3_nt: TGTGCCAGCAGCTTAATGGGACTAGCGGATGAGCAGTTCTTC; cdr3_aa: CASSLMGLADEQFF
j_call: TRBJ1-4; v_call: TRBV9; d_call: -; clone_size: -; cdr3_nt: TGTGCCAGCAGCGTAGACCCCAGCGGAACTAATGAAAAACTGTTTTTT; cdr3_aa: CASSVDPSGTNEKLFF
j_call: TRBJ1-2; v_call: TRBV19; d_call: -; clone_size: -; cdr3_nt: TGTGCCAGTAGTCCCAGCGGGCGGGGTCCCAACTATGGCTACACCTTC; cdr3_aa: CASSPSGRGPNYGYTF
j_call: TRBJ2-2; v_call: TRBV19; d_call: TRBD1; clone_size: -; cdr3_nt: TGTGCCAGTAGTAAAGTTGGGACAGGGAACACCGGGGAGCTGTTTTTT; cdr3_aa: CASSKVGTGNTGELFF
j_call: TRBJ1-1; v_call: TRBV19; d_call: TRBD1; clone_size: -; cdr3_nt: TGTGCCAGTAAGACAGGGGGTGGCACTGAAGCTTTCTTT; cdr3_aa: CASKTGGGTEAFF
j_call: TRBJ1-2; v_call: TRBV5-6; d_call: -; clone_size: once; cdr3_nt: TGTGCCAGCACCCCACAGGGAACACACTATGGCTACACCTTC; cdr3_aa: CASTPQGTHYGYTF
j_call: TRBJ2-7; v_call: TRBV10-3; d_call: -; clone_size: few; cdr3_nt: TGTGCCATCAGTGGGACAGACTACGAGCAGTACTTC; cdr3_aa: CAISGTDYEQYF
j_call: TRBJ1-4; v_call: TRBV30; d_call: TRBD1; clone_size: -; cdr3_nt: TGTGCCTGGAGTAGGGACAGAGGTGAAAAACTGTTTTTT; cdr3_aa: CAWSRDRGEKLFF
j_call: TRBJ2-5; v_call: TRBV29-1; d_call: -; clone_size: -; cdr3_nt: TGCAGCGTGGTGGACAGCTCACAAGAGACCCAGTACTTC; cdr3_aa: CSVVDSSQETQYF
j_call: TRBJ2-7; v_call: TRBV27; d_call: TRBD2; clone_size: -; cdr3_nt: TGTGCCAGCAGCGAAACTCAGGGAGGGGACTACGAGCAGTACTTC; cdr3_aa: CASSETQGGDYEQYF
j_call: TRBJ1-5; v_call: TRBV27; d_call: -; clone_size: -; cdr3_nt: TGTGCCAGCAGTTTAACCCCCCCCCAGGTGTCCAATCAGCCCCAGCATTTT; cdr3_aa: CASSLTPPQVSNQPQHF
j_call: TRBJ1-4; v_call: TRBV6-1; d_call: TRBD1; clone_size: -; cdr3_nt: TGTGCCAGCATCCAGGACAGGGTAGGCGAAAAACTGTTTTTT; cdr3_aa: CASIQDRVGEKLFF
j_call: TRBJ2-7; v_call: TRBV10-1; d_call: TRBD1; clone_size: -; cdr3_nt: TGCGCCGGACTTGACAGGGGGGCCTACGAGCAGTACTTC; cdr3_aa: CAGLDRGAYEQYF
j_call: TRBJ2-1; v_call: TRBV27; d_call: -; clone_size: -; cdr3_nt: TGTGCCAGCAGTTTTTACGGCAGGCCAGACAATGAGCAGTTCTTC; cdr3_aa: CASSFYGRPDNEQFF
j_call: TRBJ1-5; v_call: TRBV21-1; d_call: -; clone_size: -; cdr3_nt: TGTGCCAGCAGCAAACTAGGAGCGGGGTCTAGCAATCAGCCCCAGCATTTT; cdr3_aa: CASSKLGAGSSNQPQHF
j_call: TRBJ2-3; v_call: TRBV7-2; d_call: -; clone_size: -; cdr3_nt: TGTGCCAGCAGCTTAGGTGGGGAAAGGGGAGATACGCAGTATTTT; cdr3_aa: CASSLGGERGDTQYF
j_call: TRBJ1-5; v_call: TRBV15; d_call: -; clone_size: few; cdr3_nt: TGTGCCACCAGCAGTCCTTGGGGCAGGGTGAAGGTCAATCAGCCCCAGCATTTT; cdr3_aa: CATSSPWGRVKVNQPQHF
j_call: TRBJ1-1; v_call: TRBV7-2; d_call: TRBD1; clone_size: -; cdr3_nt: TGTGCCAGCAGCTGGCCCCTTAATGGACAGGGAGGAGCTGAAGCTTTCTTT; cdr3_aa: CASSWPLNGQGGAEAFF
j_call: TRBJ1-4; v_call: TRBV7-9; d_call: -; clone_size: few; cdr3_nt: TGTTCCAGCAGCTCTTATGAAAAACTGTTTTTT; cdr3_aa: CSSSSYEKLFF
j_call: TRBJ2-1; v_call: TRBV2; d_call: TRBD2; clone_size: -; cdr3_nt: TGTGCCAGCAGCCCGACTAGCGGGAGGGTCGCCTACAATGAGCAGTTCTTC; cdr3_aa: CASSPTSGRVAYNEQFF